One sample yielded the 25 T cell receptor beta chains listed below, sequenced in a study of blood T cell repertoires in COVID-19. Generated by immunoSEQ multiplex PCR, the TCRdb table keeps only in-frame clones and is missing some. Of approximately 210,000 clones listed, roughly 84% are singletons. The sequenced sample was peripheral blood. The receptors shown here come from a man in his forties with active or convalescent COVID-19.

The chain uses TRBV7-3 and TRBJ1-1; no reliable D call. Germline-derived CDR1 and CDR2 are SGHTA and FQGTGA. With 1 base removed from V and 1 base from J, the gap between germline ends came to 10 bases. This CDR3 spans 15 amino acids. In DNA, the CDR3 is TGTGCCAGCAGCTTAATGTCCCTAGCGAACACTGAAGCTTTCTTT. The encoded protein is CASSLMSLANTEAFF.

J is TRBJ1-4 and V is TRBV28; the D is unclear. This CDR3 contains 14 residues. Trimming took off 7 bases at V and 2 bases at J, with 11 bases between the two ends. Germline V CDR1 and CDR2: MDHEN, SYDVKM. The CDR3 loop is CASTPGSTNEKLFF. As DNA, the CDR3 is TGTGCCAGCACCCCGGGGTCTACTAATGAAAAACTGTTTTTT.

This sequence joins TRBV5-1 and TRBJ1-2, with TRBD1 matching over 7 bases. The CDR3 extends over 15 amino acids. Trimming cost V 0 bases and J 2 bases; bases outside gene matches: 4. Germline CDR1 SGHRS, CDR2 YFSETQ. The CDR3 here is CASSLAGGQNYGYTF. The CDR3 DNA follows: TGCGCCAGCAGCTTGGCAGGGGGACAGAACTATGGCTACACCTTC.

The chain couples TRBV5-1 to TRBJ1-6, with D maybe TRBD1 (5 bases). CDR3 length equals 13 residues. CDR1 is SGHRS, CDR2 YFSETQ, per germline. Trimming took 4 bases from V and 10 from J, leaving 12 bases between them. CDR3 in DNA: TGCGCCAGCAGCCGAGACAGCGAATCACCCCTCCACTTT. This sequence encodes CASSRDSESPLHF.

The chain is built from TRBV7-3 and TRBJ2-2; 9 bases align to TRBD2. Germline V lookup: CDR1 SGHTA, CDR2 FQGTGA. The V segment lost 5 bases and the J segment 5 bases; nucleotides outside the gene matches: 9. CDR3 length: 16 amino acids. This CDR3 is CASSPSTSGYTGELFF. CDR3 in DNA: TGTGCCAGCAGCCCATCTACTAGCGGGTATACCGGGGAGCTGTTTTTT.

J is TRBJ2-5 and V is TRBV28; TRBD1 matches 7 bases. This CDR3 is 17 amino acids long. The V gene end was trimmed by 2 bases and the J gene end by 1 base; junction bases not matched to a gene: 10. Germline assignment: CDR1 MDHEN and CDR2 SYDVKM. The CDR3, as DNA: TGTGCCAGCAGTTTACCCCAAATTTGGACAGGCCAAGAGACCCAGTACTTC. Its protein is CASSLPQIWTGQETQYF.

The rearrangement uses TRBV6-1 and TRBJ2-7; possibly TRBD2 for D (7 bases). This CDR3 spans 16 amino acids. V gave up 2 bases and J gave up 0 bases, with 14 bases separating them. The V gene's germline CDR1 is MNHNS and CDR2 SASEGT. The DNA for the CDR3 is TGTGCCAGCAGTGAAAGGGGGGGGGCGAACTCCTACGAGCAGTACTTC. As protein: CASSERGGANSYEQYF.

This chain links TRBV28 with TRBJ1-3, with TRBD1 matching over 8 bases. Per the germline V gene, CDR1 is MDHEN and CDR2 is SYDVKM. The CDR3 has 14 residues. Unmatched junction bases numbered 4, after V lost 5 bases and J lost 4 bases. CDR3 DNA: TGTGCCAGCAGTCAGGGGGCTACCGGAAACACCATATATTTT. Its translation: CASSQGATGNTIYF. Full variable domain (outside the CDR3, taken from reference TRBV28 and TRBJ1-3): DVKVTQSSRYLVKRTGEKVFLECVQDMDHENMFWYRQDPGLGLRLIYFSYDVKMKEKGDIPEGYSVSREKKERFSLILESASTNQTSMYLCASSQGATGNTIYFGEGSWLTVV.

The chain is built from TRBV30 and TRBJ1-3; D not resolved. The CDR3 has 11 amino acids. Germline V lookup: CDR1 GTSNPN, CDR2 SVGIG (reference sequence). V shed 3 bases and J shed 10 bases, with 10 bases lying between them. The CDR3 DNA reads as TGTGCCTGGAGCCCCTCTCGTACCATATATTTT. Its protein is CAWSPSRTIYF.

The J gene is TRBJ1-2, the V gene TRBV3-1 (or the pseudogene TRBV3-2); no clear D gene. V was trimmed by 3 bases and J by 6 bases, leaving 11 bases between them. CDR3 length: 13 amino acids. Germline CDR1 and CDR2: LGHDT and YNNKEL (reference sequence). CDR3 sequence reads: CASSQRSYDGYTF. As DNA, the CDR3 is TGTGCCAGCAGCCAGAGGTCTTACGATGGCTACACCTTC.

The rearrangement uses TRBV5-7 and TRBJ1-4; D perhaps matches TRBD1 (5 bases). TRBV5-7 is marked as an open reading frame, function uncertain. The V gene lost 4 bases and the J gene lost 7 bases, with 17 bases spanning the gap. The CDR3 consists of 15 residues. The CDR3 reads CASSGVPGLAEKLFF. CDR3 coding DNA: TGTGCCAGCAGCGGGGTCCCGGGACTAGCTGAAAAACTGTTTTTT.

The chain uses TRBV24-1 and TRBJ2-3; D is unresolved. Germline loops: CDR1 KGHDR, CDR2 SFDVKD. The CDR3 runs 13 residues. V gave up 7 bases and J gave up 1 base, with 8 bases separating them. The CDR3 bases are TGTGCCACCAGCGGCGCGGGCACAGATACGCAGTATTTT. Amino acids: CATSGAGTDTQYF.

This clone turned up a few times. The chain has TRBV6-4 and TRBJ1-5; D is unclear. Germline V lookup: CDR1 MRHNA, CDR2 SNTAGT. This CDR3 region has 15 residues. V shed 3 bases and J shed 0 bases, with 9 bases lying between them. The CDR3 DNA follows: TGTGCCAGCAGTGAGTCCGCGTATAGCAATCAGCCCCAGCATTTT. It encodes CASSESAYSNQPQHF.

In DNA, the CDR3 is TGTGCCACCGGGACTCAGAATCAGCCCCAGCATTTT. Residues: CATGTQNQPQHF. The chain links TRBV24-1 to TRBJ1-5; weak D call: TRBD1 (5 bases). Germline loops: CDR1 KGHDR, CDR2 SFDVKD. Trimming took 9 bases from V and 4 from J, leaving 9 bases between them. There are 12 residues in the CDR3.

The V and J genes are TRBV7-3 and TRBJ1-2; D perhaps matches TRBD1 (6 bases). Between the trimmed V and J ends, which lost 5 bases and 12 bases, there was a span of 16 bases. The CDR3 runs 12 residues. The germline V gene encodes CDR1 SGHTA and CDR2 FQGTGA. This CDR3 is CASSDGQSRHTF. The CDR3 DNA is TGTGCCAGCAGCGATGGACAGTCCCGGCACACCTTC.

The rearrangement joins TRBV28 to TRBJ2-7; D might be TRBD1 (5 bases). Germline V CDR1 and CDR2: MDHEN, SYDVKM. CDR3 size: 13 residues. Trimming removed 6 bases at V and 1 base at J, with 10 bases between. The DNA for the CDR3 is TGTGCCAGCAGGCAAAGGGGTTCCTACGAGCAGTACTTC. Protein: CASRQRGSYEQYF.

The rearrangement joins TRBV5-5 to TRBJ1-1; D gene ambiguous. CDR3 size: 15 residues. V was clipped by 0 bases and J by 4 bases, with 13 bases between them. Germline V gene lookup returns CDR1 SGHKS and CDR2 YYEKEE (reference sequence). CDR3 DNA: TGTGCCAGCAGCTTGGTTGCGGTAGGGAGCACTGAAGCTTTCTTT. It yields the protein CASSLVAVGSTEAFF.

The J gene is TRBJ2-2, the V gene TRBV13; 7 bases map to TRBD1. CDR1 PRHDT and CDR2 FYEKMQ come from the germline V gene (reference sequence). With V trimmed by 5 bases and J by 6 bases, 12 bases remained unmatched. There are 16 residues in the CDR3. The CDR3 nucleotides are TGTGCCAGCAGCCTCCGGACAGGCGGGTATGCCGGGGAGCTGTTTTTT. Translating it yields CASSLRTGGYAGELFF.

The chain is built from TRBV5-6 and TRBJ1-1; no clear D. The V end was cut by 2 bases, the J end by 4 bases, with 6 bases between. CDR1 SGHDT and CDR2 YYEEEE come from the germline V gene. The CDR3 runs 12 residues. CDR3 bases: TGTGCCAGCAGCTTATCTAGCACTGAAGCTTTCTTT. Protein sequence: CASSLSSTEAFF.

This CDR3 reads CASSLQNTEAFF. CDR3 nucleotides: TGTGCCAGCAGTTTACAGAACACTGAAGCTTTCTTT. The rearrangement links TRBV28 to TRBJ1-1; unclear D gene. Germline V CDR1 and CDR2: MDHEN, SYDVKM. V shed 2 bases and J shed 1 base, with 2 bases lying between them. The CDR3 has 12 amino acids.

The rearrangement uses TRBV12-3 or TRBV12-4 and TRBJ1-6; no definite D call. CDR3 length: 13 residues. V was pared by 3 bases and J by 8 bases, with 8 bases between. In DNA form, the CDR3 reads TGTGCCAGCAGTTTTACCCGGGATTCACCCCTCCACTTT. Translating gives CASSFTRDSPLHF.

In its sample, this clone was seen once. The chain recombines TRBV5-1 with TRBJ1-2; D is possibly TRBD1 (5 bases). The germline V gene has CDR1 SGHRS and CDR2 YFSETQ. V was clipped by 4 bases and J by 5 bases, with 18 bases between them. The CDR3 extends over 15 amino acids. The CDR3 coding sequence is TGCGCCAGCAGCCCGACGGTAGGGAAGGGGTATGGCTACACCTTC. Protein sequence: CASSPTVGKGYGYTF.

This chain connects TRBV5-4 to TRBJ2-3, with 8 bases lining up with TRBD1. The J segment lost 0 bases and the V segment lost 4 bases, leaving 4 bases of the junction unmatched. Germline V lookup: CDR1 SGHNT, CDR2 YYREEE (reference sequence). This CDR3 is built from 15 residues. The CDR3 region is CASSAGTGSTDTQYF. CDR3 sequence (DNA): TGTGCCAGCAGCGCCGGGACAGGTAGCACAGATACGCAGTATTTT.

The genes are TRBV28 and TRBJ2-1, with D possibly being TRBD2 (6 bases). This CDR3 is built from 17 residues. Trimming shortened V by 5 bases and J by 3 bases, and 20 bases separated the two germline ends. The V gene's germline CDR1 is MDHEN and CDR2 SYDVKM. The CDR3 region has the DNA TGTGCCAGCAGTCGGGGACCCCGAGCGGGTGGCTACAATGAGCAGTTCTTC. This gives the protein CASSRGPRAGGYNEQFF.

The CDR3 nucleotides read TGTGCCAGCAGCCCCCACCAGCGGGACACAGATACGCAGTATTTT. Translating gives CASSPHQRDTDTQYF. The chain links TRBV11-3 to TRBJ2-3, with 7 bases fitting TRBD2. CDR1 is SGHNT, CDR2 YENEEA, per germline. Losses at the gene ends were 5 bases for V and 2 bases for J; bases not matched to a gene: 7. This CDR3 spans 15 amino acids.